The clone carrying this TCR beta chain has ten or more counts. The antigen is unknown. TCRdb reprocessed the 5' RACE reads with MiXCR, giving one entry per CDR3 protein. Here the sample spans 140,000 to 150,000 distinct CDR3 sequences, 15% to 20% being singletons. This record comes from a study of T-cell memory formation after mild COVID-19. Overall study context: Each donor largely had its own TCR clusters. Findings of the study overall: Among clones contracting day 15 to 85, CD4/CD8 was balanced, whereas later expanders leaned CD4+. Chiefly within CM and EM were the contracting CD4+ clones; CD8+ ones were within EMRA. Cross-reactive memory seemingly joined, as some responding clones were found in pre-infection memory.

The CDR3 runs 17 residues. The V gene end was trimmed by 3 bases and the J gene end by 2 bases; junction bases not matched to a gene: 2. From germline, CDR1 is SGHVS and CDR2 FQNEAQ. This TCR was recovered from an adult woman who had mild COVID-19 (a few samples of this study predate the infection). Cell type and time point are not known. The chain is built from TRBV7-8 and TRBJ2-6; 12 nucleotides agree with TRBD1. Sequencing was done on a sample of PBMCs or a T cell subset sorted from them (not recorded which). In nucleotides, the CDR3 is TGTGCCAGCAGCTTCGGGACAGGGGGCACTGGGGCCAACGTCCTGACTTTC. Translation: CASSFGTGGTGANVLTF.